These T cell receptor beta chains were read from a single sample in a study of OX40 agonist ivuxolimab in advanced cancers. The protocol was immunoSEQ multiplex PCR, while the TCRdb copy is restricted to in-frame clones and leaves out a portion. The repertoire consists of roughly 56,000 clones, with approximately 81% occurring once and the leading ten covering less than 5.5%. The sample in question was CD4+ or CD8+ T cells sorted from blood, obtained in a trial of the OX40 agonist ivuxolimab. These receptors were obtained from an adult with an advanced solid tumor such as melanoma, head and neck, liver or kidney cancer. Both conserved end residues are trimmed from each CDR3. The D gene is left open where the match is weak.

d_call: NA; v_call: TRBV21-1; j_call: TRBJ1-5; cdr3_aa: ASTPPGH
d_call: NA; v_call: TRBV9; j_call: TRBJ2-7; cdr3_aa: ASSSPPVHEQY
d_call: NA; v_call: TRBV5-4; j_call: TRBJ2-1; cdr3_aa: ASTFRESNEQF
d_call: NA; v_call: TRBV7-8; j_call: TRBJ2-7; cdr3_aa: ASSLERGQTYEQY
d_call: NA; v_call: TRBV19; j_call: TRBJ1-3; cdr3_aa: ASARNTYSGNTIY
d_call: NA; v_call: TRBV4-1; j_call: TRBJ1-6; cdr3_aa: ASSQGLWPLH
d_call: NA; v_call: TRBV6-1; j_call: TRBJ2-3; cdr3_aa: ASSEGGGTQY
d_call: NA; v_call: TRBV4-1; j_call: TRBJ1-3; cdr3_aa: ASSRQDSGNTIY
d_call: NA; v_call: TRBV4-1; j_call: TRBJ1-4; cdr3_aa: ASSQVVGGFTNEKLF
d_call: NA; v_call: TRBV29-1; j_call: TRBJ2-5; cdr3_aa: SRAREDPRETQY
d_call: TRBD2; v_call: TRBV7-2; j_call: TRBJ2-5; cdr3_aa: ASSKDVASGQETQY
d_call: TRBD2; v_call: TRBV7-8; j_call: TRBJ2-3; cdr3_aa: ASTSHPGGGRTDTQY
d_call: NA; v_call: TRBV7-9; j_call: TRBJ2-5; cdr3_aa: ASSLRRPADPQETQY
d_call: TRBD2; v_call: TRBV10-3; j_call: TRBJ2-1; cdr3_aa: AISESMLAGLGIDEQF
d_call: NA; v_call: TRBV28; j_call: TRBJ2-5; cdr3_aa: ASSGTRTSPGTQY
d_call: TRBD1; v_call: TRBV2; j_call: TRBJ2-1; cdr3_aa: ASRRDRGYNEQF
d_call: TRBD1; v_call: TRBV19; j_call: TRBJ2-6; cdr3_aa: ASTRDSWSSGANVLT
d_call: NA; v_call: TRBV7-9; j_call: TRBJ2-3; cdr3_aa: ASSLLGRTDTQY